This TCR beta chain was recovered during a study of T-cell memory formation after mild COVID-19. TCRdb used MiXCR to reprocess the 5' RACE reads, holding one entry per CDR3 protein. Of 300,000 or so distinct CDR3 sequences in the sample, around 15% were seen once. This clonotype was recorded a few times. The ends were cut back, 2 bases at V and 2 bases at J, with 9 bases in the middle. Germline V lookup: CDR1 SGHRS, CDR2 YFSETQ. The CDR3 is made up of 14 amino acids. This sequence was found in a man in his late teens or twenties who had mild COVID-19 (a few samples of this study predate the infection). Cell type and time point are not known. The V gene is TRBV5-1, the J gene TRBJ2-3; perhaps TRBD1 as D (5 bases). The sample comprised PBMCs or a T cell subset sorted from them (not recorded which). The CDR3: CASSLQGDTDTQYF. DNA for the CDR3: TGCGCCAGCAGCTTACAAGGGGACACAGATACGCAGTATTTT. The full variable domain, its missing parts supplied by reference TRBV5-1 and TRBJ2-3, is KAGVTQTPRYLIKTRGQQVTLSCSPISGHRSVSWYQQTPGQGLQFLFEYFSETQRNKGNFPGRFSGRQFSNSRSEMNVSTLELGDSALYLCASSLQGDTDTQYFGPGTRLTVL.